Below are 15 T cell receptor beta chains sequenced from a single sample in a study of T-cell reconstitution after alpha-beta-depleted transplantation in children. It was with unique molecular identifiers that the TCRbeta library was prepared. TCRdb processed the PCR reads anew with MiXCR; each CDR3 protein has one entry. Among about 130,000 distinct CDR3 sequences listed, roughly 10% were seen once. The sequenced sample was PBMCs, mostly from graft donor cells, obtained 180 days after TCRalphabeta/CD19-depleted stem cell transplant. Receptors originate from a girl under three years old who had a stem cell transplant for combined immunodeficiency, so the T cells may come from the graft donor.

A word on this clonotype: One junction end disagrees with the germline gene, perhaps due to a read error. The gene calls are TRBV20-1 and TRBJ2-2; 14 bases match TRBD2. The CDR3 is made up of 16 amino acids. The V gene's germline CDR1 is DFQATT and CDR2 SNEGSKA (reference sequence). The CDR3 sequence is CSARTSGRANNGELFF. CDR3 coding DNA: TGCAGTGCTAGGACTAGCGGGAGGGCGAACAACGGGGAGCTGTTTTTT.

This clonotype was seen a handful of times. The CDR3 spells CSARTSGRSPYNEQFF. The CDR3 DNA reads TGCAGTGCTAGGACTAGCGGGAGGAGTCCCTACAATGAGCAGTTCTTC. The gene calls are TRBV20-1 and TRBJ2-1; 13 nucleotides match TRBD2. The trim removed 3 bases at V and 2 bases at J, leaving 4 bases unmatched. CDR3 size: 16 residues. The germline V gene has CDR1 DFQATT and CDR2 SNEGSKA (reference sequence).

The V and J genes are TRBV5-1 and TRBJ2-2; 9 bases map to TRBD2. Germline trimming cut 0 bases from V and 4 bases from J; bases unmatched to any gene: 10. The CDR3 spans 18 residues. CDR1 SGHRS and CDR2 YFSETQ come from the germline V gene. The CDR3 spells CASSLGALGLATTGELFF. As DNA, the CDR3 is TGCGCCAGCAGCTTGGGGGCCCTGGGACTAGCCACCACCGGGGAGCTGTTTTTT. Using reference TRBV5-1 and TRBJ2-2 for the parts outside the CDR3, the full variable domain is KAGVTQTPRYLIKTRGQQVTLSCSPISGHRSVSWYQQTPGQGLQFLFEYFSETQRNKGNFPGRFSGRQFSNSRSEMNVSTLELGDSALYLCASSLGALGLATTGELFFGEGSRLTVL.

There are a few counts of this clonotype. V gene TRBV6-1 combines with J gene TRBJ2-7, with TRBD1 identical over 9 bases. V shed 8 bases and J 6 bases; nucleotides not matched to a gene: 8. Germline CDR1 MNHNS, CDR2 SASEGT. The CDR3 consists of 13 residues. The CDR3 spells CASGRDRATEQYF. CDR3 DNA: TGTGCCAGCGGACGGGACAGGGCTACCGAGCAGTACTTC.

V and J are TRBV6-1 and TRBJ2-1; 12 bases map to TRBD2. The length of the CDR3 is 17 residues. Germline lookup yields CDR1 MNHNS and CDR2 SASEGT. Losses at the gene ends were 6 bases for V and 7 bases for J; bases not matched to a gene: 13. The CDR3: CASSQLAGGIFGNEQFF. The CDR3 nucleotides read TGTGCCAGCAGCCAACTAGCGGGGGGCATCTTTGGGAATGAGCAGTTCTTC.

This clonotype was observed a handful of times. V gene TRBV29-1 combines with J gene TRBJ2-1; no definite D call. This CDR3 region has 12 residues. Germline CDR1 is SQVTM and CDR2 is ANQGSEA. The V and J ends lost 5 bases and 8 bases respectively, with 13 bases between them. The CDR3 reads CSVQTPWDEQFF. The CDR3 coding sequence is TGCAGCGTTCAAACTCCCTGGGATGAGCAGTTCTTC.

This CDR3 reads CASSLDGDGGKRLYEQYF. The CDR3 coding sequence is TGTGCCAGCAGCTTAGATGGAGACGGGGGCAAAAGACTCTACGAGCAGTACTTC. The chain links TRBV5-6 to TRBJ2-7, with D possibly called TRBD1 or TRBD2 (6 bases each). Trimming stripped 2 bases from V and 3 bases from J, with 24 bases between. CDR1 SGHDT and CDR2 YYEEEE come from the germline V gene. This CDR3 has 18 residues.

The table lists this clonotype with a few counts. This chain connects TRBV12-3 or TRBV12-4 to TRBJ2-7; D call uncertain. V gave up 0 bases and J gave up 1 base, with 13 bases separating them. The CDR3 length is 16 residues. CDR3 nucleotide sequence: TGTGCCAGCAGTTTAGCGCTCCCCCAGCAATCCTACGAGCAGTACTTC. It codes for CASSLALPQQSYEQYF.

This clonotype has a handful of counts. The V gene is TRBV25-1, the J gene TRBJ2-7; D unresolved. V gave up 3 bases and J gave up 2 bases, with 11 bases separating them. Germline V gives CDR1 MGHDK, CDR2 SYGVNS. The CDR3 runs to 14 residues. The CDR3 nucleotides are TGTGCCAGCAGTGATTCAGTGGCACCCTACGAGCAGTACTTC. This sequence encodes CASSDSVAPYEQYF.

In its sample, this clonotype was seen a few times. This chain connects TRBV30 to TRBJ2-5; 7 nucleotides agree with TRBD2. CDR1 and CDR2 (germline): GTSNPN, SVGIG (reference sequence). V was pared by 2 bases and J by 6 bases, with 3 bases of the junction left unmatched. CDR3 length equals 12 residues. The CDR3 loop reads CAWSREAKTQYF. For the CDR3, the DNA is TGTGCCTGGAGTCGGGAGGCGAAGACCCAGTACTTC.

This chain uses TRBV19 with TRBJ1-1; D might be TRBD1 (5 bases). The CDR3 has 12 amino acids. Germline CDR1 reads LNHDA; CDR2 reads SQIVND (reference sequence). Deletions cut 3 bases from V and 6 bases from J, with 8 bases between. Here the CDR3 reads CASSILGAEAFF. CDR3 sequence (DNA): TGTGCCAGTAGTATTTTGGGGGCTGAAGCTTTCTTT.

The chain combines TRBV20-1 with TRBJ1-4; 9 nucleotides align to TRBD1. Germline CDR1 DFQATT, CDR2 SNEGSKA (reference sequence). This CDR3 is 13 amino acids long. V lost 3 bases and J lost 10; bases outside the gene matches: 6. CDR3 sequence (DNA): TGCAGTGCTAGGGACAGGGGAAGGGCAAAACTGTTTTTT. This gives the protein CSARDRGRAKLFF.

This clonotype appeared many times. The chain combines TRBV7-2 with TRBJ2-5; D not resolved. This CDR3 is 11 amino acids long. Trimming removed 3 bases at V and 5 bases at J, with 4 bases between. Germline CDR1 reads SGHTA; CDR2 reads FQGNSA. CDR3 sequence reads: CASSFTETQYF. In DNA form, the CDR3 reads TGTGCCAGCAGCTTTACTGAGACCCAGTACTTC. Full variable domain (rest looked up from reference TRBV7-2 and TRBJ2-5): GAGVSQSPSNKVTEKGKDVELRCDPISGHTALYWYRQSLGQGLEFLIYFQGNSAPDKSGLPSDRFSAERTGGSVSTLTIQRTQQEDSAVYLCASSFTETQYFGPGTRLLVL.

Written as DNA, the CDR3 is TGCGCCAGCAGCCAAGTAGGATTTCCAGGGGAGCTGTTTTTT. This gives the protein CASSQVGFPGELFF. The rearrangement links TRBV4-3 to TRBJ2-2; D gene ambiguous. Germline CDR1 LGHNA, CDR2 YSLEER. This CDR3 comprises 14 residues. V lost 1 base and J 8 bases, leaving 11 bases between the germline ends.

The rearrangement links TRBV20-1 to TRBJ2-1, with 10 bases that match TRBD2. The CDR3 consists of 13 residues. Germline trimming cut 5 bases from V and 4 bases from J; bases unmatched to any gene: 2. Germline assignment: CDR1 DFQATT and CDR2 SNEGSKA (reference sequence). CDR3 in DNA: TGCAGTGCTTGGACTAGCGGATACAATGAGCAGTTCTTC. Protein: CSAWTSGYNEQFF.